This record concerns one TCR beta chain sequence. The sample originates from a study of TIL therapy for anti-PD-1-resistant metastatic lung cancer. Time point noted: pre-treatment sample, taken before nivolumab and TIL therapy. The libraries were made with immunoSEQ v3. This table comes from immunoSEQ multiplex PCR, and its TCRdb copy is limited to in-frame clones, with some not included. Of approximately 45,000 clones listed, around 80% are singletons. In germline, CDR1 is SGDLS, CDR2 YYNGEE. This CDR3 region has 13 residues. Deletions cut 6 bases from V and 3 bases from J, with 9 bases between. This TCR came from an older man with non-small cell lung cancer. Sequencing was performed on blood, taken at baseline. The chain carries TRBV9 and TRBJ2-2, with a weak D call TRBD1 (6 bases). CDR3 nucleotides: TGTGCCAGCAACAGGGAATACACCGGGGAGCTGTTTTTT. Residues: CASNREYTGELFF.